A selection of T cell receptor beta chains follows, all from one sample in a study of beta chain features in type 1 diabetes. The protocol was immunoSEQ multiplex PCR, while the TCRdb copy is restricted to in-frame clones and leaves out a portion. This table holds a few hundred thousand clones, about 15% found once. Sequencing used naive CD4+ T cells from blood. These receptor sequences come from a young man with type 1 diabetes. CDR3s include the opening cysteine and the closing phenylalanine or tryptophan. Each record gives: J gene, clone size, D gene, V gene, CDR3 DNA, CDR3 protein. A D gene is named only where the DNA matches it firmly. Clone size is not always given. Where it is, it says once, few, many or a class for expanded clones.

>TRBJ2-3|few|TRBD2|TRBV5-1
TGCGCCAGCAGTCTCCCAACTAGCGGAACGGCAGATACGCAGTATTTT
CASSLPTSGTADTQYF
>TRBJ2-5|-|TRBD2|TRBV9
TGTGCCAGCAGCGAGCGGGGACTGACCCAAGAGACCCAGTACTTC
CASSERGLTQETQYF
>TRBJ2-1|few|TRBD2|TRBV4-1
TGCGCCAGCATGAGCGGGAGGATCGGCGATGAGCAGTTCTTC
CASMSGRIGDEQFF
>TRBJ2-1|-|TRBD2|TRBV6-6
TGTGCCAGCAGTTATAGGGGGGGACTAGCGGCCAGTGAGCAGTTCTTC
CASSYRGGLAASEQFF
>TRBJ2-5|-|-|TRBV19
TGTGCCAGTAGTCTCCAAGGTCCGAGGGAGACCCAGTACTTC
CASSLQGPRETQYF
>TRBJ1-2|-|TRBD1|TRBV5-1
TGCGCCAGCAGCGACGGACAGGGCGACTATGGCTACACCTTC
CASSDGQGDYGYTF
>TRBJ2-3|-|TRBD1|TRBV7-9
TGTGCCAGCAGCTCCACCCCAGGGGGCGCGGATACGCAGTATTTT
CASSSTPGGADTQYF
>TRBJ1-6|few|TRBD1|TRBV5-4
TGTGCCAGCACCGGACAGGGACCTAATTCACCCCTCCACTTT
CASTGQGPNSPLHF
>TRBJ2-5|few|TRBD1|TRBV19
TGTGCCAGTAGTATGGGACAGGGGAGCCAAGAGACCCAGTACTTC
CASSMGQGSQETQYF
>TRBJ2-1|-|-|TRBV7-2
TGTGCCAGCAGCTTAACAGGAAGCTCCTACAATGAGCAGTTCTTC
CASSLTGSSYNEQFF
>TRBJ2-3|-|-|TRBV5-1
TGCGCCAGCAGAAGGGACTCGAACACAGATACGCAGTATTTT
CASRRDSNTDTQYF
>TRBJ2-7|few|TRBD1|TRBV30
TGTGCCTGGAGTGGGGGACAGGGATCGGGGGAGCAGTACTTC
CAWSGGQGSGEQYF
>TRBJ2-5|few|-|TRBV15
TGTGCCACCAGCCGGACCCCCCTTCGGCAGGGTTGGCAAGAGACCCAGTACTTC
CATSRTPLRQGWQETQYF
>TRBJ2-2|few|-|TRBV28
TGTGCCAGCACAGGCTGGGCCGGGGAGCTGTTTTTT
CASTGWAGELFF
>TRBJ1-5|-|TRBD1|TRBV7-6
TGTGCCAGCAGTTCCGGGACAGGGCAAAATCAGCCCCAGCATTTT
CASSSGTGQNQPQHF
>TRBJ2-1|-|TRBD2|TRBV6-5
TGTGCCAGCAGTTCCCTGACGGCGGGGGGGCCGAATGAGCAGTTCTTC
CASSSLTAGGPNEQFF
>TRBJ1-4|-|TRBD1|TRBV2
TGTGCCAGCAGTGATGGGTTCAGGGGGCTCGGAGCGGGAAAACTGTTTTTT
CASSDGFRGLGAGKLFF
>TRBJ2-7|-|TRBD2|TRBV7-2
TGTGCCAGCAGCTGGAAGGGACTAGCGGGAGACGAGCAGTACTTC
CASSWKGLAGDEQYF
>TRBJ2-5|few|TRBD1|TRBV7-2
TGTGCCAGCAGCTTAGCTAGGGGGCTAGAGACCCAGTACTTC
CASSLARGLETQYF
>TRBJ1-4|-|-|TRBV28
TGTGCCAGCAGTTTCGGGGGAACTAATGAAAAACTGTTTTTT
CASSFGGTNEKLFF
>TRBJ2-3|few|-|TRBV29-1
TGCAGCGTTGAAGCGCGGCTTTACACAGATACGCAGTATTTT
CSVEARLYTDTQYF
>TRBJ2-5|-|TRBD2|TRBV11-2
TGTGCCAGCAGCTTCACTAGCGGGGCCTCCCAAGAGACCCAGTACTTC
CASSFTSGASQETQYF
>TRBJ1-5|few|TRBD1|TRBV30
TGTGCCTGGAGTGCCCAAGGACAGGGACGTCAGCCCCAGCATTTT
CAWSAQGQGRQPQHF
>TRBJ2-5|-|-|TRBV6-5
TGTGCCAGCAGAGAGACCGGGGGGCGAGAGACCCAGTACTTC
CASRETGGRETQYF
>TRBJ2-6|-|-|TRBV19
TGTGCCAGTCTACCCACCCCCTCTGGGGCCAACGTCCTGACTTTC
CASLPTPSGANVLTF
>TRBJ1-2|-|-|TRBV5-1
TGCGCCAGCAGCTTGGTAGGGGATCGGGGCTACACCTTC
CASSLVGDRGYTF
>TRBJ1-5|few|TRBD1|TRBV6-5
TGTGCCAGCAGTCGAGACAGGGTTCTTCAGCCCCAGCATTTT
CASSRDRVLQPQHF
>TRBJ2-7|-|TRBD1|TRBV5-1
TGCGCCAGCAGCCGATACGGGACAGGTTATGACCGGGCTACGGGCGAGCAGTACTTC
CASSRYGTGYDRATGEQYF
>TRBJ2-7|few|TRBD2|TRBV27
TGTGCCAGCAGCATCTGGGCTAGCGGGGGAGAAGAGCAGTACTTC
CASSIWASGGEEQYF
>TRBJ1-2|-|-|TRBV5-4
TGTGCCAGCAGCTTGCAGACCAGGGCGGGGAATGGCTACACCTTC
CASSLQTRAGNGYTF
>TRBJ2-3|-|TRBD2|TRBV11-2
TGTGCCAGCAGCTCACTAAGACTAGCGGGGCGGGATACGCAGTATTTT
CASSSLRLAGRDTQYF
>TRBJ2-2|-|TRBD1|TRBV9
TGTGCCAGCAGCGCAAGGACAGGGCTCACCGGGGAGCTGTTTTTT
CASSARTGLTGELFF
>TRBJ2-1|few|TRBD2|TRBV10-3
TGTGCCATCAGTGAGTCGGCTAGCGGGAACTACAATGAGCAGTTCTTC
CAISESASGNYNEQFF
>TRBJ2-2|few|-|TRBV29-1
TGCAGCGTTGAATGGAGGGCTAGAGGGGAGCTGTTTTTT
CSVEWRARGELFF
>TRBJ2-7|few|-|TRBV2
TGTGCCAGCAGTGATCGGTTAGTCTACGAGCAGTACTTC
CASSDRLVYEQYF
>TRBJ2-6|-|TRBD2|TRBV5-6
TGTGCCAGCAGCTTGGTAAGCGGGAAATCTGGGGCCAACGTCCTGACTTTC
CASSLVSGKSGANVLTF
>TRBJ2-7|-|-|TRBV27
TGTGCCAGCTCCCTTAGGAGGGGCCACGAGCAGTACTTC
CASSLRRGHEQYF
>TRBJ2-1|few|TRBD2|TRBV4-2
TGTGCCAGCAGCCAAGATTCTTTTAGAACTAGCGTATACTTAAGCTCCTACAATGAGCAGTTCTTC
CASSQDSFRTSVYLSSYNEQFF
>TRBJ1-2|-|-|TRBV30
TGTGCCTGGACCTCTAAGGCAGGCGGGAAAAACTATGGCTACACCTTC
CAWTSKAGGKNYGYTF
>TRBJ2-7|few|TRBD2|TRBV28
TGTGCCAGCAGTTTATCCCCCGGACTAGGCGAGCAGTACTTC
CASSLSPGLGEQYF